The source of this T cell receptor (beta chain) is a study of blood T cell repertoires in COVID-19. Overall study context: Acute and convalescent COVID-19 samples came from the United States, Italy and Spain. The cDNA or gDNA used as material had been derived from T cells, B-cell-depleted T cells, or PBMCs.

In this sample, this clone turned up once. Authors' methods: From reference gene primer amplification, estimates of nucleated cell counts were derived. The protocol was immunoSEQ multiplex PCR, while the TCRdb copy is restricted to in-frame clones and leaves out a portion. V and J calls and clone size are given by that table; D and trimming were obtained from the DNA. The sample yields roughly 87,000 clones, about nine tenths seen once. The receptor comes from a man between 60 and 75 years old with acute or convalescent COVID-19. Source material: peripheral blood.

The CDR3 region is CASSVRGYSGNTIYF. CDR3 nucleotides: TGTGCCAGCAGCGTCAGAGGATACTCTGGAAACACCATATATTTT. The rearrangement links TRBV7-6 to TRBJ1-3; D is ambiguous. Germline V gene lookup returns CDR1 SGHVS and CDR2 FNYEAQ. Trimming stripped 5 bases from V and 0 bases from J, with 11 bases between. The CDR3 sequence is 15 residues long. The full variable domain, rest sourced from reference TRBV7-6 and TRBJ1-3, is GAGVSQSPRYKVTKRGQDVALRCDPISGHVSLYWYRQALGQGPEFLTYFNYEAQQDKSGLPNDRFSAERPEGSISTLTIQRTEQRDSAMYRCASSVRGYSGNTIYFGEGSWLTVV.